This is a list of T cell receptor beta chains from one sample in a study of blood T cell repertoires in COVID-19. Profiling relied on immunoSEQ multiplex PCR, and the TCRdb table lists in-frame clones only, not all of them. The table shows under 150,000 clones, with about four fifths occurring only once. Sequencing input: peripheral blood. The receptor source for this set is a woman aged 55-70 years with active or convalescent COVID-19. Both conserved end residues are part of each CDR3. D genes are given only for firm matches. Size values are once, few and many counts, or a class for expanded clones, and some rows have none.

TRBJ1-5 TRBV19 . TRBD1 CASSNQGVSGNQPQHF TGTGCCAGTAGTAATCAGGGGGTTAGTGGCAATCAGCCCCAGCATTTT
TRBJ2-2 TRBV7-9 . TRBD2 CASSSSGGADTGELFF TGTGCCAGCAGCTCTAGCGGGGGGGCGGACACCGGGGAGCTGTTTTTT
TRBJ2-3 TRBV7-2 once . CASSPTYVDTQYF TGTGCCAGCAGCCCGACTTATGTAGATACGCAGTATTTT
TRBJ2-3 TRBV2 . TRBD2 CASRRTSGGWDTQYF TGTGCCAGCAGAAGGACTAGCGGGGGGTGGGATACGCAGTATTTT
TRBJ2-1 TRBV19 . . CASSPQGFGEQFF TGTGCCAGTAGTCCCCAGGGTTTTGGTGAGCAGTTCTTC
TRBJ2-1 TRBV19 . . CASSISLTEISSYNEQFF TGTGCCAGTAGTATATCCCTTACAGAAATTAGCTCCTACAATGAGCAGTTCTTC
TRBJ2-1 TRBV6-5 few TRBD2 CASSSPTSGRNEQFF TGTGCCAGCAGTAGTCCGACTAGCGGGAGGAATGAGCAGTTCTTC
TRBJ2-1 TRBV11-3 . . CASSPHGTVSYNEQFF TGTGCCAGCAGCCCCCACGGTACGGTGTCCTACAATGAGCAGTTCTTC
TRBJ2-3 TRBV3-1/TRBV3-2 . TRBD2 CASTPGLGVGTQYF TGTGCCAGTACCCCGGGACTAGGAGTCGGTACGCAGTATTTT
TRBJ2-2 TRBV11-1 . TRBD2 CASTLAGGTGELFF TGTGCCAGCACCCTAGCGGGAGGGACCGGGGAGCTGTTTTTT
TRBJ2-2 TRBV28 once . CASSLHKQGSTGELFF TGTGCCAGCAGTCTCCACAAGCAGGGATCCACCGGGGAGCTGTTTTTT
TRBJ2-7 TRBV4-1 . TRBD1 CASSQLSGQGAYEQYF TGCGCCAGCAGCCAACTTTCAGGACAGGGGGCCTACGAGCAGTACTTC
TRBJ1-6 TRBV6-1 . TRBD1 CASSELATGVGSPLHF TGTGCCAGCAGTGAACTAGCGACAGGGGTAGGCTCACCCCTCCACTTT
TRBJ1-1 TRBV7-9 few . CASRRDAEAFF TGTGCCAGTAGGAGGGACGCTGAAGCTTTCTTT
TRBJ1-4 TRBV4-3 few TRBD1 CASSQDTGATNEKLFF TGCGCCAGCAGCCAGGATACAGGGGCGACTAATGAAAAACTGTTTTTT
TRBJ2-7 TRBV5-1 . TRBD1 CASSLGGTGTYEQYF TGCGCCAGCAGCTTGGGTGGGACAGGGACCTACGAGCAGTACTTC
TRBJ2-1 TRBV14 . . CASSQDLLSYNEQFF TGTGCCAGCAGCCAAGATCTTCTTTCCTACAATGAGCAGTTCTTC
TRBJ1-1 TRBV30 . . CAWSVRAGSMSEAFF TGTGCCTGGAGTGTACGTGCAGGGTCGATGTCTGAAGCTTTCTTT
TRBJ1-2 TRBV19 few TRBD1 CASSRLGQDYGYTF TGTGCCAGTAGTCGACTCGGACAGGATTATGGCTACACCTTC
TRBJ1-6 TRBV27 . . CASTPWGGGSPLHF TGTGCCAGCACCCCCTGGGGGGGAGGCTCACCCCTCCACTTT
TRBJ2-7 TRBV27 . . CASSLREGVTYEQYF TGTGCCAGCAGTTTACGAGAGGGAGTAACTTACGAGCAGTACTTC
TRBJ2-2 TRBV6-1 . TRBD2 CASSVFAGVNTGELFF TGTGCCAGCAGTGTGTTCGCGGGAGTCAACACCGGGGAGCTGTTTTTT
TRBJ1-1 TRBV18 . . CASSLNSGLNTEAFF TGTGCCAGCTCACTAAATTCAGGGCTGAACACTGAAGCTTTCTTT
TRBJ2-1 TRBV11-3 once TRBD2 CASSLGLAGGPGVYNEQFF TGTGCCAGCAGCTTAGGACTAGCGGGAGGGCCCGGCGTGTACAATGAGCAGTTCTTC
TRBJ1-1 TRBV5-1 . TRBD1 CASSLYGDRGNLGVMNTEAFF TGCGCCAGCAGCTTGTATGGGGACAGGGGCAATTTAGGGGTCATGAACACTGAAGCTTTCTTT
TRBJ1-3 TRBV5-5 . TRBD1 CASRLTGVSGNTIYF TGTGCCAGCAGATTGACAGGGGTCTCTGGAAACACCATATATTTT
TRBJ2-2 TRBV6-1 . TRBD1 CASSDGQGANDGELFF TGTGCCAGCAGTGACGGACAGGGGGCGAATGACGGGGAGCTGTTTTTT
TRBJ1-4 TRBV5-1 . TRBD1 CASSFTGGREKLFF TGCGCCAGCAGCTTCACAGGGGGGCGCGAAAAACTGTTTTTT
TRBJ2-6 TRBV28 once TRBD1 CASSTRTGGALSGANVLTF TGTGCCAGCAGTACCCGGACAGGGGGCGCTCTCTCTGGGGCCAACGTCCTGACTTTC
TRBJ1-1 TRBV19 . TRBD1 CASSKLRPGQDTEAFF TGTGCCAGTAGTAAACTACGCCCGGGACAGGACACTGAAGCTTTCTTT
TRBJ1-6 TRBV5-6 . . CASSLVGEDISPLHF TGTGCCAGCAGCTTGGTAGGGGAGGATATCTCACCCCTCCACTTT
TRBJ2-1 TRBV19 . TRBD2 CASSKGQGRASGFRGHNEQFF TGTGCCAGTAGTAAGGGTCAGGGAAGGGCTAGCGGGTTCCGCGGGCACAATGAGCAGTTCTTC
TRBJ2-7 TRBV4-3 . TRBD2 CASSQTRTSGRRYF TGCGCCAGCAGCCAAACCCGGACTAGCGGGAGGAGGTACTTC
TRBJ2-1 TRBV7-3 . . CASSLGLNEQFF TGTGCCAGCAGCTTAGGCCTGAATGAGCAGTTCTTC
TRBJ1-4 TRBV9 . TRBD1 CASSAGQETTNEKLFF TGTGCCAGCAGCGCGGGACAGGAAACAACTAATGAAAAACTGTTTTTT
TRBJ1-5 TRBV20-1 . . CSASTGYDQPQHF TGCAGTGCTAGTACAGGGTACGATCAGCCCCAGCATTTT
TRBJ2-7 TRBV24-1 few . CAPFYEQYF TGTGCCCCATTCTACGAGCAGTACTTC
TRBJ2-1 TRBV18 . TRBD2 CASSPLGGGAYNEQFF TGTGCCAGCTCACCCCTGGGCGGGGGGGCCTACAATGAGCAGTTCTTC
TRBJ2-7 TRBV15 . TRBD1 CATSRGSTGAGPQYF TGTGCCACCAGCAGGGGTTCAACAGGGGCAGGACCGCAGTACTTC
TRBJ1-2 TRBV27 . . CASSPGREYGYTF TGTGCCAGCAGCCCGGGGCGGGAATATGGCTACACCTTC
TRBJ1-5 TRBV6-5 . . CASSYATRGRQPQHF TGTGCCAGCAGTTACGCGACAAGGGGCCGGCAGCCCCAGCATTTT
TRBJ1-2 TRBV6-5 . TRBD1 CASSYPGQGGYTF TGTGCCAGCAGTTACCCGGGACAGGGTGGCTACACCTTC
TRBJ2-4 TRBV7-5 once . CARSQPPPVGGMAKNIQYF TGTGCCAGAAGCCAGCCCCCACCCGTTGGGGGGATGGCCAAAAACATTCAGTACTTC
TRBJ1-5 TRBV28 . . CASRGRGNQPQHF TGTGCCAGCAGGGGGAGGGGCAATCAGCCCCAGCATTTT
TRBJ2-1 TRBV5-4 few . CASSPGANYNEQFF TGTGCCAGCAGCCCAGGGGCCAACTACAATGAGCAGTTCTTC
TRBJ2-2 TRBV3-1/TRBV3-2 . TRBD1 CASSQTGDGELFF TGTGCCAGCAGCCAGACAGGGGACGGGGAGCTGTTTTTT
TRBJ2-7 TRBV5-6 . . CASSLAHGGEQYF TGTGCCAGCAGCTTGGCCCACGGCGGAGAGCAGTACTTC